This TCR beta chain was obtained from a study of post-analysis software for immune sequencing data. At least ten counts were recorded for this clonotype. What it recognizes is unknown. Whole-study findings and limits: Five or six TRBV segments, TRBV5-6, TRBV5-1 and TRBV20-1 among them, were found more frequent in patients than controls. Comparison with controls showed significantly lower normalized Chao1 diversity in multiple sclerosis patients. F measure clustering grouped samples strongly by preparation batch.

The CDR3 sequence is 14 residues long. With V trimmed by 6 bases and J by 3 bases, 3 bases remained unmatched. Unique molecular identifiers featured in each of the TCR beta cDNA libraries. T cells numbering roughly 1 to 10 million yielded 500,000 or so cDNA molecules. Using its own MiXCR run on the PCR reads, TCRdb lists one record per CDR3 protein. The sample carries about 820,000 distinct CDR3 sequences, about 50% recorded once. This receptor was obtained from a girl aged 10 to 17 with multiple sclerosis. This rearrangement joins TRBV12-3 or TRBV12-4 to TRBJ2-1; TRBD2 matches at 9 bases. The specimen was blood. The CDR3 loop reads CASSSSGNYNEQFF. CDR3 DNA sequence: TGTGCCAGCAGCTCTAGCGGGAACTACAATGAGCAGTTCTTC.